The clone carrying this T cell receptor (beta chain) was picked up a small number of times. Antigen unknown. This sample was included in a study of CD8 T cells in ankylosing spondylitis. The CDR3 is made up of 16 amino acids. Trimming shortened V by 3 bases and J by 8 bases, and 24 bases separated the two germline ends. Germline lookup yields CDR1 DFQATT and CDR2 SNEGSKA (reference sequence). A quantitative 5'-RACE method, one with molecular barcodes, was used to make TCR beta libraries. TCRdb processed the 5' RACE reads anew with MiXCR; each CDR3 protein has one entry. The sample consists of 250,000 to 350,000 distinct CDR3 sequences, less than 25% of them appearing once. Overall study results and limits: Matched ankylosing spondylitis synovial fluid reportedly showed significant enrichment of disease-linked clones. Previous work reported some of these motif variants in the synovial fluid and blood of reactive arthritis. Ankylosing spondylitis blood appeared to be characterized by a TCR beta motif of eight highly homologous variants.

Sequenced sample: blood, either unsorted or a sorted T cell fraction (not recorded which). The receptor comes from a female donor with ankylosing spondylitis or in good health (not recorded which). The V call is TRBV20-1, the J call TRBJ2-3; tentatively, D is TRBD2 (5 bases). CDR3 region: CSASRTLLGIGGTQYF. Here the CDR3 DNA reads TGCAGTGCTAGCCGAACCCTGTTGGGAATCGGAGGTACGCAGTATTTT.